This T cell receptor (beta chain) emerged from a study of T cell responses to AZD1222 COVID-19 vaccine. As for the study in general: Pooled in the analysis were second doses at about 4 or about 12 weeks. Whole-study results and caveats: Among the donors, most were white British and more were female, and clonal diversity was possibly underestimated.

This clone was counted a single time. The antigen remains undetermined. TCRdb's table, derived via immunoSEQ multiplex PCR, lists solely in-frame clones and lacks some. The table records more than 70,000 clones, 80% to 90% of them present only once. The CDR3 extends over 16 amino acids. The J segment lost 4 bases and the V segment lost 5 bases, leaving 12 bases of the junction unmatched. Looked up from germline, CDR1 is SGHKS and CDR2 is YYEKEE (reference sequence). The TCR was taken from an adult in good health. The V gene is TRBV5-5, the J gene TRBJ1-1, with TRBD1 matching 9 bases. The input for sequencing was peripheral blood, taken on day 0 of AZD1222 vaccination. CDR3 nucleotide sequence: TGTGCCAGCAGTCCCGGACAGGGGAAGGCCACCACTGAAGCTTTCTTT. Amino acids: CASSPGQGKATTEAFF.